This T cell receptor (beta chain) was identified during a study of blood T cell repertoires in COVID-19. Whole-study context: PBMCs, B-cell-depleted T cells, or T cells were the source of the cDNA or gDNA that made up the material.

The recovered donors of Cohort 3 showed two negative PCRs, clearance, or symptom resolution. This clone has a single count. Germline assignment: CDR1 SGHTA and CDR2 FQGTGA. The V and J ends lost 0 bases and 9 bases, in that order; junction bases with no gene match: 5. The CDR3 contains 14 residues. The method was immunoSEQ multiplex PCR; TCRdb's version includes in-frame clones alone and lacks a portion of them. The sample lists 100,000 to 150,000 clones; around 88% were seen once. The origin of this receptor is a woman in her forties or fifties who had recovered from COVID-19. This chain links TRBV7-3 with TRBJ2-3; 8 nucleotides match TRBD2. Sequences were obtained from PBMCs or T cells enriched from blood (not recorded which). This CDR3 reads CASSLTGGETTQYF. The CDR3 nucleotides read TGTGCCAGCAGCTTAACCGGGGGGGAAACGACGCAGTATTTT.